This T cell receptor beta chain was observed in a study of cytomegalovirus exposure and HLA in healthy donors. Study outcomes and limitations: HLA allele associations emerged for roughly 17,000 TCR beta sequences in a later analysis, at 0.05 false discovery rate. The Asian-associated ancestry cluster reportedly had fewer N-insertions than the 666-donor mean in a later analysis. A later analysis showed TCR association rates differing by HLA locus, peaking at DRB1 and lowest at HLA-C.

PCR primers comprised 60 Vbeta and 13 Jbeta primers. This table comes from immunoSEQ multiplex PCR, and its TCRdb copy is limited to in-frame clones, with some not included. The data hold under 200,000 clones, with roughly 80% observed a single time. The germline V gene encodes CDR1 SNHLY and CDR2 FYNNEI. The CDR3 sequence is 13 residues long. Germline trimming cut 6 bases from V and 5 bases from J; bases unmatched to any gene: 3. To note about this clone: Its matching antigen is unknown.

The TCR comes from a woman aged 40 to 50 in good health and CMV-seropositive. The chain employs TRBV2 and TRBJ2-5; TRBD1 matches at 10 bases. The sample was PBMCs. CDR3 bases: TGTGCCAGCAGGACAGGGGGCTGGGAGACCCAGTACTTC. It codes for CASRTGGWETQYF.